This T cell receptor (beta chain) was identified in a study of T-cell memory formation after mild COVID-19 (dated by TCRdb to about 2021). Turning to the overall study: TCR sequence clusters from the two donors were largely donor specific. In a couple of donors, T-cell clones that expanded and contracted after mild COVID-19 were tracked by sequencing TCRalpha and TCRbeta repertoires over time. The cohort was made up of two young adult volunteers, one female and one male, who were previously healthy. Overall study outcomes, separate from this receptor: Contracting CD4+ clones were located mainly in the CM and EM memory subsets, whereas CD8+ clones were found to be enriched in EMRA. SARS-CoV-2 specificity of the second-wave clones peaking on day 37 was not confirmed. From day 15 to 85, contracting clones showed balanced CD4/CD8 phenotypes, whereas a second wave of clones that expanded from day 15 to 37 leaned towards CD4+. Only two mild cases were covered in the study, and larger cohorts including severe cases with pre-infection samples were considered necessary. The detection of some responding clones in pre-infection memory suggests that pre-existing cross-reactive memory T cells joined the SARS-CoV-2 response.

Concerning this clonotype: Its specific antigen is unknown. No much larger clone exists at a distance of one base, and base qualities are not known.

For sequencing, an Illumina NovaSeq 6000 was employed. TCRalpha and TCRbeta cDNA libraries were constructed by 5'RACE with constant-segment primers, with sample barcodes and unique molecular identifiers being introduced. RNA was extracted from every sample with Trizol reagent. Amplification of the libraries took two PCR steps, and the second step added a second sample barcode plus Illumina TruSeq adapters. Sequencing of the libraries was done on an Illumina NovaSeq, producing 2 x 150 bp paired-end reads. Processing in the source paper ran as follows. Demultiplexing of reads and collapsing into UMI-guided consensus sequences were performed with migec v1.2.7. With mixcr v2.1.11, UMI consensuses were aligned to TRA and TRB V and J templates and assembled into clonotypes. A clonotype was counted as expanded or contracted only when both edgeR and NoisET called the clonotype significant, with the noise models trained on biological replicates. For edgeR calls, the cutoffs were a false discovery rate-adjusted p below 0.01 and a log2 fold-change threshold of 1. PCA with hierarchical clustering of max-normalized trajectories of the 1000 most abundant clonotypes was used as exploratory dynamics analysis. Separately sequenced CD4+ and CD8+ repertoires were used to assign the CD4 or CD8 phenotype of responding clones. TCRdb took the public reads, trimmed them with fastp at Q25, ran MiXCR for clone calling and kept in-frame beta chains. Every distinct CDR3 protein forms one entry, paired with its most common genes and DNA. TCRdb, not the authors, supplied the V and J calls. Present in this sample are around 530,000 distinct CDR3 sequences, about a fifth of which were seen just once. The ten largest clonotypes hold around 7.7% of the sample.

Ficoll-Paque density gradient centrifugation was the method used to isolate PBMCs. CDR1 and CDR2 are drawn from the germline V gene: SQVTM, ANQGSEA. V is cut back by 7 bases and J by 0 bases, with 8 bases in the junction unmatched. The CDR3 sequence holds 15 residues, the cysteine and phenylalanine included. Only CDR3 DNA remains: 45 bases, in frame from the first base. Recombination joined TRBV29-1 with TRBJ2-3, and 9 bases in between align with TRBD2. Source material: PBMCs or a T cell subset sorted from them (not recorded which). The source of this sequence is an adult woman who had mild COVID-19 (a few samples of this study predate the infection). The sample titles of this study are shuffled in the database, so cell type and time point are left out; the donor was told from shared clones. CDR3 reads: CSAIGRGGSTDTQYF. The DNA reads as follows: TGCAGCGCCATAGGGCGGGGGGGAAGCACAGATACGCAGTATTTT.